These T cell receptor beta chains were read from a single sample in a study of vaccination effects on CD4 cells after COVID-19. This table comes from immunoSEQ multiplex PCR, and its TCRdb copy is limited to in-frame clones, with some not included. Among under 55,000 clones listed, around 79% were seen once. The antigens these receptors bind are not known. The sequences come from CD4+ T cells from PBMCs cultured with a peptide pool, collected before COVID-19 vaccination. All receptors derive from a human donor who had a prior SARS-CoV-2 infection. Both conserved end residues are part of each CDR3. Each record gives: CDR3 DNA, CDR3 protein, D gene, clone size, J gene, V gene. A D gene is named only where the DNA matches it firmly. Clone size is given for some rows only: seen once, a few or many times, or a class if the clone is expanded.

TGCGCCAGCAGCTTGGTATCTAGCGGGGGGGCCTTTGAGCAGTTCTTC | CASSLVSSGGAFEQFF | TRBD2 | once | TRBJ2-1 | TRBV5-1
TGTGCCAGCAGCTTGGACATGGATACGAGGGAGCAGTACTTC | CASSLDMDTREQYF | - | - | TRBJ2-7 | TRBV5-6
TGTGCCAGCAGTTTACGACAGGGAGACTACGAGCAGTACTTC | CASSLRQGDYEQYF | TRBD1 | - | TRBJ2-7 | TRBV27
TGTGCCAGCTCACCACCGAACCTAGGAGAAAGCTCCTACGAGCAGTACTTC | CASSPPNLGESSYEQYF | - | - | TRBJ2-7 | TRBV18
TGTGCAAGTCGCCCTCCAACTAATGAAAAACTGTTTTTT | CASRPPTNEKLFF | - | - | TRBJ1-4 | TRBV12-2
TGTGCCAGCAGTTTATCTTACGGGAACTCAAACATTCAGTACTTC | CASSLSYGNSNIQYF | - | - | TRBJ2-4 | TRBV27
TGTGCCAGCAGCCCCGGCGGGCTTGGGAAAGAGACCCAGTACTTC | CASSPGGLGKETQYF | - | - | TRBJ2-5 | TRBV5-4
TGTGCCAGCAGCTTGCAAGGTGGGACCCAGTACTTC | CASSLQGGTQYF | - | - | TRBJ2-5 | TRBV5-4
TGCAGTGCTAGTCCCGGGGGCATCACCTACGAGCAGTACTTC | CSASPGGITYEQYF | - | - | TRBJ2-7 | TRBV20-1
TGTGCCAGCAGCCCACGGGGGGAGAACTACGAGCAGTACTTC | CASSPRGENYEQYF | TRBD2 | - | TRBJ2-7 | TRBV3-1/TRBV3-2
TGTGCCAGCAGCTCGAGAGGGACCCCGTCTTCAGCAAACATTCAGTACTTC | CASSSRGTPSSANIQYF | - | - | TRBJ2-4 | TRBV5-4
TGTGCCAGCAGCGTAGCGACCCCTCCTGGGGAGCTGTTTTTT | CASSVATPPGELFF | - | - | TRBJ2-2 | TRBV9
TGTGCCACCAGTGGTAAGGGATCTAACTATGGCTACACCTTC | CATSGKGSNYGYTF | - | - | TRBJ1-2 | TRBV24-1
TGTGCCAGCAGCTTGAAGCGGCAGGGGATAGGTGGCTACACCTTC | CASSLKRQGIGGYTF | - | - | TRBJ1-2 | TRBV5-6
TGTGCCAGCAGCATAGACAGCTCTACTAACTATGGCTACACCTTC | CASSIDSSTNYGYTF | - | - | TRBJ1-2 | TRBV11-2
TGTGCCAGCAGTGAAGGTCCGGGGAAATTGAACACCGGGGAGCTGTTTTTT | CASSEGPGKLNTGELFF | - | - | TRBJ2-2 | TRBV6-1
TGTGCCAGCAGCCAAGATTTGACTAGCGGGTGGGTCACCGGGGAGCTGTTTTTT | CASSQDLTSGWVTGELFF | TRBD2 | - | TRBJ2-2 | TRBV3-1/TRBV3-2
TGTGCCAGCAGCTTAGGTGGAGCGGGAGCTCCCGGCGAGCAGTACTTC | CASSLGGAGAPGEQYF | TRBD2 | few | TRBJ2-7 | TRBV11-3
TGTGCCAGCAGCCAAAGTTCGGGGGCGGCAGAGACCCAGTACTTC | CASSQSSGAAETQYF | - | - | TRBJ2-5 | TRBV7-2
TGTGCCAGCAGTCCTGGACTAGCGGGGGTCGAGCAGTACTTC | CASSPGLAGVEQYF | TRBD2 | - | TRBJ2-7 | TRBV2
TGTGCCAGCAGCGCCGATAGGGTCGGCACTGAAGCTTTCTTT | CASSADRVGTEAFF | - | once | TRBJ1-1 | TRBV11-2
TGTGCCAGCAGCCCATGGACCGGGGAGCTGTTTTTT | CASSPWTGELFF | - | - | TRBJ2-2 | TRBV7-9
TGTGCCTGGAGTGTAGGGGGGGCAGATACGCAGTATTTT | CAWSVGGADTQYF | - | - | TRBJ2-3 | TRBV30
TGTGCCATCAGCACGCGCAACCAGGGGTTCGGTAGTATCTATGGCTACACCTTC | CAISTRNQGFGSIYGYTF | - | - | TRBJ1-2 | TRBV10-3
TGTGCCTGGAGTCGGGACCTCCCGGGAAACACCATATATTTT | CAWSRDLPGNTIYF | - | - | TRBJ1-3 | TRBV30
TGTGCCAGCAGCAAATCGGAACCCCAAGAGACCCAGTACTTC | CASSKSEPQETQYF | - | - | TRBJ2-5 | TRBV9
TGTGCCAGCAGCCGAGACAGAGGGACTGAAGCTTTCTTT | CASSRDRGTEAFF | - | few | TRBJ1-1 | TRBV7-3
TGTGCCAGCGGACTAGCGGCGAACACCGGGGAGCTGTTTTTT | CASGLAANTGELFF | TRBD2 | - | TRBJ2-2 | TRBV2
TGTGCCAGCAACACAGCCTCGGGGTGGGAAAAACTGTTTTTT | CASNTASGWEKLFF | - | - | TRBJ1-4 | TRBV2
TGCGCCAGCAGCTTAAATGGACAGGGGACCTACTGGAAGTTCTTC | CASSLNGQGTYWKFF | TRBD1 | - | TRBJ2-1 | TRBV5-1
TGTGCCAGCAGCTTGCCCCGGGGGGGCGGGGATACGCAGTATTTT | CASSLPRGGGDTQYF | TRBD2 | - | TRBJ2-3 | TRBV7-6
TGCGCCAGCAGCTTGGTAGGCGGGGCAGATACGCAGTATTTT | CASSLVGGADTQYF | - | - | TRBJ2-3 | TRBV5-1
TGCGCCAGCAGTGGGCAAGCCCAAGAGACCCAGTACTTC | CASSGQAQETQYF | - | - | TRBJ2-5 | TRBV5-1
TGTGCCAGTACCCCCTGGGGTAGCAATCAGCCCCAGCATTTT | CASTPWGSNQPQHF | - | - | TRBJ1-5 | TRBV19
TGTGCCACCAGTGATATCACGCATGAGCAGTTCTTC | CATSDITHEQFF | - | - | TRBJ2-1 | TRBV24-1
TGTGCCAGCTCACCACCGTTCCCAGTCTATGAGCAGTTCTTC | CASSPPFPVYEQFF | - | few | TRBJ2-1 | TRBV18
TGTGCCTGGAGTGTACCCCGCAGCCAGCTAACACTTTATAATTCACCCCTCCACTTT | CAWSVPRSQLTLYNSPLHF | - | few | TRBJ1-6 | TRBV30
TGTGCCAGCAGCCCGATTGGGGGGGGCGGGTACAATGAGCAGTTCTTC | CASSPIGGGGYNEQFF | - | - | TRBJ2-1 | TRBV3-1/TRBV3-2
TGCAGTGTTGGTTCGGGCTATGGCTACACCTTC | CSVGSGYGYTF | - | - | TRBJ1-2 | TRBV20-1
TGTGCCAGCAGCTTACAACCGGCCACGGCAGATACGCAGTATTTT | CASSLQPATADTQYF | - | few | TRBJ2-3 | TRBV7-2
TGTGCCGTCCTGGACAGGGTTTTCTACGAGCAGTACTTC | CAVLDRVFYEQYF | TRBD1 | - | TRBJ2-7 | TRBV28